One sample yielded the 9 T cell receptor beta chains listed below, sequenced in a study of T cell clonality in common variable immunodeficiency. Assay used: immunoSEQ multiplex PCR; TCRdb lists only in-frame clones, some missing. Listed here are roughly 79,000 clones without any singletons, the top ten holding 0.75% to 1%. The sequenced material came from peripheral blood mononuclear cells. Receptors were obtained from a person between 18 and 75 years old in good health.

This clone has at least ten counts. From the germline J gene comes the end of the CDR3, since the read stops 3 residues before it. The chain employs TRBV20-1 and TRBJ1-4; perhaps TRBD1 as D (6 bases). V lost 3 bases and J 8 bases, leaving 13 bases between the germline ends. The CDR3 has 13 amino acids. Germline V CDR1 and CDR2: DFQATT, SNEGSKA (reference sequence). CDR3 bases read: TGCAGTGCTAGGGCCAGGGGAGGGGAAAAA. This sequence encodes CSARARGGEK. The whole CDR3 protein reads CSARARGGEKLFF.

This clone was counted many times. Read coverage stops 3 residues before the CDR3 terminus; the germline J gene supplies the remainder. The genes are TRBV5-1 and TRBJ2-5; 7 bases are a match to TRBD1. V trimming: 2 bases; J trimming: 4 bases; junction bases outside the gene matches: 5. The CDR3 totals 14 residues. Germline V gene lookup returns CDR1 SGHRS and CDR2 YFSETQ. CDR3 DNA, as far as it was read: TGCGCCAGCAGCTTAAGACAGGGAAGAGAGACC. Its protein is CASSLRQGRET. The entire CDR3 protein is CASSLRQGRETQYF.

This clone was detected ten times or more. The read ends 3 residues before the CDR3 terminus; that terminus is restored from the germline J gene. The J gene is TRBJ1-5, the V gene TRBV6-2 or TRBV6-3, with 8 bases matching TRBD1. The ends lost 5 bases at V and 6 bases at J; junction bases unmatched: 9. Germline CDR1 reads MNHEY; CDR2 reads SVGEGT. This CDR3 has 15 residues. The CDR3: CASSLLTGGGQPQHF. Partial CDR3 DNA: TGTGCCAGCAGTCTCCTAACAGGGGGAGGTCAGCCC.

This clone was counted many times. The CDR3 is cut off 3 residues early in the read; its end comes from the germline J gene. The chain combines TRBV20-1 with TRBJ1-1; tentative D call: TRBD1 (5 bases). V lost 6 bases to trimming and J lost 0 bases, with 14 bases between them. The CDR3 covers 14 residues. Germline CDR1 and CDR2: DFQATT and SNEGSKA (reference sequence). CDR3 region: CSADQGGMNTEAFF. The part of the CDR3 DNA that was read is TGCAGTGCGGACCAGGGCGGAATGAACACTGAA.

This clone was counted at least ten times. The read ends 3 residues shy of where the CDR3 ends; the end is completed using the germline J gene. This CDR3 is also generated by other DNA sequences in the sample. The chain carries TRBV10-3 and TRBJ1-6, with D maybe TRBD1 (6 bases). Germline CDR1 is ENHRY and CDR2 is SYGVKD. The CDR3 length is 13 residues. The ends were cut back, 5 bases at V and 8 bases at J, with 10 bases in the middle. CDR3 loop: CAISKQGYSPLHF. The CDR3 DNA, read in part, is TGTGCCATCAGTAAACAGGGATATTCACCC.

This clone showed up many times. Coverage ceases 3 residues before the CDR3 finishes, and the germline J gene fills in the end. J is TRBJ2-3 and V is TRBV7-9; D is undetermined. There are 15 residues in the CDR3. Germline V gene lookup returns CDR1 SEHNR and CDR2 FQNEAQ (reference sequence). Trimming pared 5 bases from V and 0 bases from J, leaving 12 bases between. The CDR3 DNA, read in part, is TGTGCCAGCAGCCTTCTTAGTACCAGCACAGATACG. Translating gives CASSLLSTSTDT. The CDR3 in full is CASSLLSTSTDTQYF.

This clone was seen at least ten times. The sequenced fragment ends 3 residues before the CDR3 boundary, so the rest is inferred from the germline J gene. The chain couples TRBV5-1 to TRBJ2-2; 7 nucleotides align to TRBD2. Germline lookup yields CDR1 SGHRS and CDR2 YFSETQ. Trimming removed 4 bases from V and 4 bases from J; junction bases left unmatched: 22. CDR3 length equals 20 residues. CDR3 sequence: CASSVPSSSGWRAGTGELFF. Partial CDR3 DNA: TGCGCCAGCAGCGTTCCCAGTTCTAGCGGTTGGAGAGCTGGCACCGGGGAG.

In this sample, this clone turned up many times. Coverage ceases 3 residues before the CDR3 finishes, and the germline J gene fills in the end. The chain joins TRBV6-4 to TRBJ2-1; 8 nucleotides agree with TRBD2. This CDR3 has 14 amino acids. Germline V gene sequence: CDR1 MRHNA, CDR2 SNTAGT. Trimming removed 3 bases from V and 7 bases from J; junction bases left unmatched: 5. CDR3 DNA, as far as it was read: TGTGCCAGCAGTGAAGGGACTAGAGGTAATGAG. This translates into CASSEGTRGNE. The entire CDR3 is CASSEGTRGNEQFF.

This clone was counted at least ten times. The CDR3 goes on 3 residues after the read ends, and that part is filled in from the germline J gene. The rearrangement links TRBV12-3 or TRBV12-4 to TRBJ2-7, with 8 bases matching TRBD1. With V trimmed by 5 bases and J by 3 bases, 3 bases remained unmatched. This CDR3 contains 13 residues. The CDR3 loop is CASSTTGGYEQYF. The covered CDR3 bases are TGTGCCAGCAGTACAACAGGGGGCTACGAG.